These 4 T cell receptor beta chains originate from one sample sequenced in a study of radiotherapy plus CTLA-4 blockade in lung cancer. Profiled with immunoSEQ multiplex PCR; TCRdb holds only in-frame clones, not every one. The data hold 50,000 or so clones, with approximately 76% observed a single time. The sequences come from peripheral blood, collected from a patient treated with radiotherapy plus ipilimumab. The receptors shown here come from a human donor with non-small cell lung cancer who had stable disease on radiotherapy plus ipilimumab.

A single count supports this clone. The V gene is TRBV7-6, the J gene TRBJ1-2; D call uncertain. Per germline, CDR1 SGHVS and CDR2 FNYEAQ. V lost 5 bases, J lost 5 bases, and 12 bases lay in between. The CDR3 has 13 residues. CDR3 nucleotide sequence: TGTGCCAGCAGCCCATCCGAGGGTTATGGCTACACCTTC. Its translation is CASSPSEGYGYTF.

This clone was observed a few times. This chain joins TRBV6-6 and TRBJ1-1; D gene uncertain. In germline, CDR1 is MNHNY, CDR2 SVGAGI (reference sequence). V was shortened by 8 bases and J by 2 bases, with 12 bases between the two germline ends. This CDR3 spans 13 amino acids. CDR3 in amino acids: CASYYRENTEAFF. For the CDR3, the DNA is TGTGCCAGCTATTATCGGGAAAACACTGAAGCTTTCTTT.

The CDR3 coding sequence is TGCGCCAGCAGCCAAGTCCTTAAAGGCGGGGGCTTGAACACCGGGGAGCTGTTTTTT. Protein: CASSQVLKGGGLNTGELFF. This chain connects TRBV4-1 to TRBJ2-2, with D possibly matching TRBD2 (7 bases). V was trimmed by 1 base and J by 1 base, leaving 19 bases between them. Germline CDR1 MGHRA, CDR2 YSYEKL. The CDR3 is 19 amino acids.

The chain links TRBV6-1 to TRBJ2-3; TRBD1 aligns across 8 bases. Germline loops: CDR1 MNHNS, CDR2 SASEGT. The CDR3 is 15 residues long. V was pared by 4 bases and J by 1 base, with 4 bases of the junction left unmatched. In nucleotides, the CDR3 is TGTGCCAGCAGTGTTGAGGACAGGGGCACAGATACGCAGTATTTT. It specifies CASSVEDRGTDTQYF.